A selection of T cell receptor beta chains follows, all from one sample in a study of blood T cell repertoires in COVID-19. TCRdb keeps only in-frame clones here, not all; method: immunoSEQ multiplex PCR. The repertoire holds some 130,000 clones, with roughly 88% as singletons. The specimen was peripheral blood. These receptors were obtained from a man aged 45-65 years with acute or convalescent COVID-19. Both conserved end residues are part of each CDR3. D genes are given only for firm matches. Some rows have no size entry. The others give once, few or many, or a class for an expanded clone.

j_call clone_size v_call d_call cdr3_nt cdr3_aa
TRBJ1-1 . TRBV19 . TGTGCCAGTAGTATACAGCGGTGGACTGAAGCTTTCTTT CASSIQRWTEAFF
TRBJ1-2 once TRBV30 . TGTGCCTGGGGGGATGGAGCGGACTATGGCTACACCTTC CAWGDGADYGYTF
TRBJ2-2 . TRBV15 TRBD2 TGTGCCACGCAAATAGCGGGAGGCTCCGGGGAGCTGTTTTTT CATQIAGGSGELFF
TRBJ1-6 . TRBV3-1/TRBV3-2 . TGTGCCAGCAGCCAAGAAGTTGGCAGGGGAGTTTCACCCCTCCACTTT CASSQEVGRGVSPLHF
TRBJ1-4 . TRBV7-6 . TGTGCCAGCAGCTTAATCGGGGGGCGCGGTGAAAAACTGTTTTTT CASSLIGGRGEKLFF
TRBJ1-5 . TRBV5-1 . TGCGCCAGCAGCTTGGAGGGAGGCAATCAGCCCCAGCATTTT CASSLEGGNQPQHF
TRBJ2-7 once TRBV6-1 TRBD1 TGTGCCAGCAGTGAAGCGGGGACAGGTAACCCCTACGAGCAGTACTTC CASSEAGTGNPYEQYF
TRBJ1-4 . TRBV6-6 TRBD1 TGTGCCAGCAGATCAGGGACAGGCCCCGCTAATGAAAAACTGTTTTTT CASRSGTGPANEKLFF
TRBJ1-4 . TRBV3-1/TRBV3-2 . TGTGCCAGCAGCCAAGATTGGACAGCCGAAAAACTGTTTTTT CASSQDWTAEKLFF
TRBJ2-1 . TRBV18 TRBD2 TGTGCCAGCTCACCTGGGACTAGCGGTTACAATGAGCAGTTCTTC CASSPGTSGYNEQFF
TRBJ1-1 few TRBV5-1 . TGCGCCAGCAGCGACCCCAGGGTCGGCGACACTGAAGCTTTCTTT CASSDPRVGDTEAFF
TRBJ2-5 . TRBV3-1/TRBV3-2 . TGTGCCAGCAGCCAGCTATCCGCCGTGGTTGAGACCCAGTACTTC CASSQLSAVVETQYF
TRBJ1-2 . TRBV14 . TGTGCCAGCAGCCTAGGGGTACTCTATGGCTACACCTTC CASSLGVLYGYTF
TRBJ1-1 . TRBV3-1/TRBV3-2 . TGTGCCAGCGCCCTCTCTCAGGGTATAAAAGCTTTCTTT CASALSQGIKAFF
TRBJ2-3 . TRBV15 . TGTGCCACCACCCCCGGCACAGATACGCAGTATTTT CATTPGTDTQYF
TRBJ1-1 once TRBV6-5 . TGTGCCAGCGTTTACAGGACAGCTAACACTGAAGCTTTCTTT CASVYRTANTEAFF
TRBJ2-2 . TRBV7-9 TRBD1 TGTGCCAGCAGCTCCCGCTTAATACGAGGGACAGGAAAGCACGGGGAGCTGTTTTTT CASSSRLIRGTGKHGELFF
TRBJ2-3 . TRBV6-6 . TGTGCCAGCAGTTACCCGGCGGGCTACACAGATACGCAGTATTTT CASSYPAGYTDTQYF
TRBJ2-1 . TRBV6-4 TRBD2 TGTGCCAGCAGCGGACTAGCGGGCAATGAGCAGTTCTTC CASSGLAGNEQFF
TRBJ1-6 . TRBV5-6 . TGTGCCAGCAGCTTGGCAGTGGGCCTAACACCCCTCCACTTT CASSLAVGLTPLHF
TRBJ2-1 . TRBV11-1 . TGTGCCAGCAGTCGCCGGGACTTAGGCTACAATGAGCAGTTCTTC CASSRRDLGYNEQFF
TRBJ1-1 . TRBV2 TRBD1 TGTGCCAGCAGTGGGGAACAGGGGGCTGAAGCTTTCTTT CASSGEQGAEAFF
TRBJ2-3 . TRBV4-2 TRBD2 TGTGCCAGCAGCCGGGGGGGTGGGGAGTCGGATACGCAGTATTTT CASSRGGGESDTQYF
TRBJ1-5 . TRBV7-2 . TGTGCCAGCAGCCATCCGAGTGATCCCCAGCATTTT CASSHPSDPQHF
TRBJ2-3 . TRBV5-1 . TGCGCCAGCAGCTTTCCCGGAGCCGAGGATACGCAGTATTTT CASSFPGAEDTQYF
TRBJ1-5 few TRBV19 TRBD1 TGTGCCAGTAAACAGACCGGGACAGGGACCTATCAGCCCCAGCATTTT CASKQTGTGTYQPQHF
TRBJ2-3 . TRBV11-2 TRBD1 TGTGCCAGCAGCTTAAAAACCAGGGGGACAGATACGCAGTATTTT CASSLKTRGTDTQYF
TRBJ1-5 . TRBV7-9 TRBD1 TGTGCCAGCAGCCTGACAGGGGCGATGGGCAATCAGCCCCAGCATTTT CASSLTGAMGNQPQHF
TRBJ1-2 . TRBV5-4 TRBD1 TGTGCCAGCAGCTTACAGGGGGGAATTAACTATGGCTACACCTTC CASSLQGGINYGYTF
TRBJ1-6 . TRBV19 TRBD1 TGTGCCAGTAGAGACCGACAGGGGGCTTCACCCCTCCACTTT CASRDRQGASPLHF
TRBJ2-3 . TRBV7-9 TRBD2 TGTGCCACCTCGACTAGCGGCACAGATACGCAGTATTTT CATSTSGTDTQYF
TRBJ1-3 . TRBV18 . TGTGCCAGCTCACCGACACAAGACTCTGGAAACACCATATATTTT CASSPTQDSGNTIYF
TRBJ1-1 . TRBV3-1/TRBV3-2 . TGTGCCAGCAGCCGCGCGACAGCCATGAACACTGAAGCTTTCTTT CASSRATAMNTEAFF
TRBJ1-2 . TRBV3-1/TRBV3-2 . TGTGCCAGCAGCCCCCTCCCGGCGGGGGGCCCATCCTATGGCTACACCTTC CASSPLPAGGPSYGYTF
TRBJ1-2 . TRBV6-5 . TGTGCCAGCAGAAACGGGGGTGCGGGAAACTATGGCTACACCTTC CASRNGGAGNYGYTF
TRBJ2-7 . TRBV19 TRBD1 TGTGCCACCCAGGGACAGGCGAGTTCCTACGAGCAGTACTTC CATQGQASSYEQYF
TRBJ2-3 . TRBV28 . TGTGCCAGCAGTCAATCCGGGTCCACAGATACGCAGTATTTT CASSQSGSTDTQYF
TRBJ1-1 . TRBV14 . TGTGCCAGCAGCCAATTCGGGGGAACGACTGAAGCTTTCTTT CASSQFGGTTEAFF
TRBJ1-2 . TRBV9 . TGTGCCAGCAGCGTCCTGCACGGAGGGGTACTAGGCTATGGCTACACCTTC CASSVLHGGVLGYGYTF
TRBJ1-2 . TRBV5-5 TRBD1 TGTGCCAGCAGCTTGGGGTGGAGGCACAGGGGGCGACGGGATAACTATGGCTACACCTTC CASSLGWRHRGRRDNYGYTF
TRBJ1-2 . TRBV4-1 . TGCGCCAGCAGCCACCCCCTAAGACGGGATGGCTACACCTTC CASSHPLRRDGYTF
TRBJ1-1 . TRBV6-5 . TGTGCCAGCAGCGTAGCCAGCGGGAACACTGAAGCTTTCTTT CASSVASGNTEAFF
TRBJ1-6 . TRBV5-6 . TGTGCCAGCAGCCCCGTTCAAGGAATATCAACGGGTTCACCCCTCCACTTT CASSPVQGISTGSPLHF
TRBJ1-2 . TRBV4-2 . TGTGCCAGCAGCCAGGAAGCGCCAGGGCACTATGGCTACACCTTC CASSQEAPGHYGYTF
TRBJ1-3 . TRBV7-3 . TGTGCCAGCAGCTTATACGGGGCTGGAAACACCATATATTTT CASSLYGAGNTIYF
TRBJ2-7 . TRBV21-1 . TGTGCCAGCAGCAAAATGGTTAACCGGGACTACGAGCAGTACTTC CASSKMVNRDYEQYF
TRBJ1-2 . TRBV5-4 . TGTGCCAGCACCTCCAGGCCCAACTATGGCTACACCTTC CASTSRPNYGYTF
TRBJ1-5 once TRBV30 . TGTGCCTGGAGCCCCTCGGGAGGGGGGGTGCGGCGCAATCAGCCCCAGCATTTT CAWSPSGGGVRRNQPQHF
TRBJ1-1 few TRBV5-6 TRBD1 TGTGCCAGCAGCTGGGGGACAGCTAACACTGAAGCTTTCTTT CASSWGTANTEAFF
TRBJ1-1 . TRBV2 . TGTGCCAGCAGTGGTCTGGGGAGCACTGAAGCTTTCTTT CASSGLGSTEAFF
TRBJ1-2 . TRBV19 . TGTGCCAGTAGTATTGAAGGGGTGAACTATGGCTACACCTTC CASSIEGVNYGYTF
TRBJ1-1 . TRBV27 . TGTGCCAGCAGTTTAAACAGGGTAACTGAAGCTTTCTTT CASSLNRVTEAFF
TRBJ1-6 once TRBV5-8 . TGTGCCAGCAGCTTGAGAACAGGCGATCATTCACCCCTCCACTTT CASSLRTGDHSPLHF
TRBJ2-6 . TRBV5-5 . TGTGCCAGCGGTAGAGAGACTGGGGCCAACGTCCTGACTTTC CASGRETGANVLTF
TRBJ1-1 . TRBV7-9 . TGTGCCAGCAGCTTTGAGGGAGGATTCGCTGAAGCTTTCTTT CASSFEGGFAEAFF
TRBJ1-2 . TRBV7-2 . TGTGCCAGCAGCTTACTGCAGGGGAGAGTAGGTGGCTACACCTTC CASSLLQGRVGGYTF